The clone carrying this TCR delta chain was seen at least ten times. Its antigen is still unknown. With a far larger clone one base away, a read error is the likely cause. Other DNA sequences in this sample translate to the same CDR3. The data were obtained in a study of γδ T cells in repeated Plasmodium falciparum infection. The CDR3 totals 19 residues. CDR1 is TSWWSYY, CDR2 QGS, per germline. TCRdb called clones from the multiplex PCR reads again using CATT. The data show about 51,000 delta-chain clones, around 2% seen once. Study results and caveats: Waves of new clonotype selection appeared after repeated controlled infections in Vdelta2-negative, largely Vdelta1+, gammadelta T cells.

Flow sorting of PBMC yielded separate Vgamma9/Vdelta2+ and Vdelta2-negative gammadelta T cell populations for bulk repertoire analysis. V usage is TRDV1 and J usage is TRDJ1, with D perhaps matching TRDD3 (6 bases). The sequence was obtained from a pool of human donors (malaria-infected and uninfected, not separated). What was sequenced was gamma-delta T cells from blood. Here the CDR3 DNA reads TGTGCCCTTGGGGAACTAGGATTCTCTACCCATTACTGGGTGAATAAACTCATCTTT. Amino acid sequence: CALGELGFSTHYWVNKLIF.